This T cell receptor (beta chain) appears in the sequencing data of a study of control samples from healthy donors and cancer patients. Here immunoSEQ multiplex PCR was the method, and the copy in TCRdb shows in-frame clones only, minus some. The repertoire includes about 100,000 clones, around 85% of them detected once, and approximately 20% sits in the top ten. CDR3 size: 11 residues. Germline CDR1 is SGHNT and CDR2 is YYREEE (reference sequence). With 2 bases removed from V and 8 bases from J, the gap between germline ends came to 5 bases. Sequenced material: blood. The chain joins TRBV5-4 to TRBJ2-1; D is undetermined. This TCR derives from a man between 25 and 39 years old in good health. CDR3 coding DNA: TGTGCCAGCAGCTTCGTCGATGAGCAGTTCTTC. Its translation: CASSFVDEQFF.